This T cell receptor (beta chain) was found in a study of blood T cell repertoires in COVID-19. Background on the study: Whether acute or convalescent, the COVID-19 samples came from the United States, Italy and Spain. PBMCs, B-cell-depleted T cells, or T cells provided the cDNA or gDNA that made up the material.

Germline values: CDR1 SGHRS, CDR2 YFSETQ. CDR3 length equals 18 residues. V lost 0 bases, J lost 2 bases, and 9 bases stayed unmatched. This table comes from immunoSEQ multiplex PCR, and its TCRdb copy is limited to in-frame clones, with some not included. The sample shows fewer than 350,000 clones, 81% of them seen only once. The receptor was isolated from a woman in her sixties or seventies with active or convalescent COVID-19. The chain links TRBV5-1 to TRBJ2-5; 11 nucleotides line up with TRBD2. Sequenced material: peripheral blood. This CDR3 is CASSLGAPGLAVQETQYF. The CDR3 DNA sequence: TGCGCCAGCAGCTTGGGGGCCCCGGGACTAGCGGTACAAGAGACCCAGTACTTC.